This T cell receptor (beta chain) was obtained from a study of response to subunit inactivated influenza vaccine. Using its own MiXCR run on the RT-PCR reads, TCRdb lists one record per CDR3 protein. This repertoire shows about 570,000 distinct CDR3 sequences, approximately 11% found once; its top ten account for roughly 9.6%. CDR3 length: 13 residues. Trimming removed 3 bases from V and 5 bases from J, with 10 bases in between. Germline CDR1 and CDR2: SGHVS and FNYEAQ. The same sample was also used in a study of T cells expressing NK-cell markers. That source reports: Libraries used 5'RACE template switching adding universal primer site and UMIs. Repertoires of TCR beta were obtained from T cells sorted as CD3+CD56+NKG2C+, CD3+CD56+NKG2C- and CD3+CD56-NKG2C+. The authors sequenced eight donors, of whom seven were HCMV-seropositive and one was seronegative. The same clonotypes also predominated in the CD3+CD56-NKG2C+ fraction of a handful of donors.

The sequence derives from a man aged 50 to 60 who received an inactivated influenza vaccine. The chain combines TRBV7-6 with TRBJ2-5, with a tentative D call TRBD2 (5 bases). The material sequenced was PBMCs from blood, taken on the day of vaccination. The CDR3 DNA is TGTGCCAGCAGCTTTAACCGGAGGGAGACCCAGTACTTC. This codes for CASSFNRRETQYF.